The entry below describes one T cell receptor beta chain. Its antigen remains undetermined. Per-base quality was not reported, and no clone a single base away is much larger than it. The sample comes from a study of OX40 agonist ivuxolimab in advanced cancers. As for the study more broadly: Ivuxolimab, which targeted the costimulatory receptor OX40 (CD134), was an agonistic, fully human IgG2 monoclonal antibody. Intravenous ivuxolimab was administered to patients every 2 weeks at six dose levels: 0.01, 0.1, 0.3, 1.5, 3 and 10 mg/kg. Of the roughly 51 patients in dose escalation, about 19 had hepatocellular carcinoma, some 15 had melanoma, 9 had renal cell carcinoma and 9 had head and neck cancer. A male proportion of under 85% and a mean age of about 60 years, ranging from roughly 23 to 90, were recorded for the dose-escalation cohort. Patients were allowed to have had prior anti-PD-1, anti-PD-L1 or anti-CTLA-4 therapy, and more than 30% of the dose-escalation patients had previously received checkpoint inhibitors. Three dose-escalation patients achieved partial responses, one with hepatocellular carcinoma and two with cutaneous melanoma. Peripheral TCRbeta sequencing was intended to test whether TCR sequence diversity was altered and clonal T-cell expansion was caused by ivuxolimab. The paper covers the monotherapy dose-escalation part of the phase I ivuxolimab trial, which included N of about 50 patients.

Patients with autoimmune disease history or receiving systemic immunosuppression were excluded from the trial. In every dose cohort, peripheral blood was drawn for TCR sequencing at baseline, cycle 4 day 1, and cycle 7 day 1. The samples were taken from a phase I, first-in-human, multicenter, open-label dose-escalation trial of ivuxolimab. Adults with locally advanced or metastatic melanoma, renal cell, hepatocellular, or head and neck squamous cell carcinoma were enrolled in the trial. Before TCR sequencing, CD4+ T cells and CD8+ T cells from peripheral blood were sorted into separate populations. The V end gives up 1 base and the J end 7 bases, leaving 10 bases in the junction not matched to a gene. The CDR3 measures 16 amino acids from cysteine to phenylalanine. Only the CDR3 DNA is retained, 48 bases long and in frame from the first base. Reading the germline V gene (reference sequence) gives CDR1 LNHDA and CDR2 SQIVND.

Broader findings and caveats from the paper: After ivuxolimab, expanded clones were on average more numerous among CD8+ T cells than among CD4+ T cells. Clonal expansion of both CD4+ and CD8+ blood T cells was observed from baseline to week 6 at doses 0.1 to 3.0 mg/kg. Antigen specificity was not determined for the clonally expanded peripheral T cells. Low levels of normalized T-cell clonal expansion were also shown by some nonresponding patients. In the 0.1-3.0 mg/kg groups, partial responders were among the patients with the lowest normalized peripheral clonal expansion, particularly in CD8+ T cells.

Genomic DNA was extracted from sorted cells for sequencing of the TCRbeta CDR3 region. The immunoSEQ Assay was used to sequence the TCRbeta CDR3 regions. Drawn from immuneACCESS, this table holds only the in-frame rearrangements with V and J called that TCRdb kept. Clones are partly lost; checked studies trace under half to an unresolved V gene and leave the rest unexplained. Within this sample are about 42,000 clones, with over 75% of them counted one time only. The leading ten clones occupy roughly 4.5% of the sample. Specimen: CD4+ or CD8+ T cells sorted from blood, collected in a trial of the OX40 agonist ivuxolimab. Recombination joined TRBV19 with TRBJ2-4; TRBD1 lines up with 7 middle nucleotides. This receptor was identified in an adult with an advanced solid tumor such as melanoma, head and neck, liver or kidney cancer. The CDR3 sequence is CASSIVGRQGSNIQYF. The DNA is TGTGCCAGTAGTATAGTAGGAAGACAGGGTTCGAACATTCAGTACTTC.